The next 15 T cell receptor beta chains were all read from a single sample in a study of blood T cell repertoires in COVID-19. Some clones are missing from TCRdb's copy, which holds only in-frame ones; the method was immunoSEQ multiplex PCR. The table shows approximately 60,000 clones, with more than 75% occurring only once. The specimen sequenced was peripheral blood. The receptor set was obtained from a middle-aged man with active COVID-19.

The chain couples TRBV6-5 to TRBJ1-5; D is possibly TRBD1 (5 bases). CDR1 and CDR2 from the germline V gene are MNHEY and SVGAGI. The V end lost 8 bases, the J end lost 6 bases, and 14 bases lay between the germline ends. The CDR3 sequence is 13 residues long. The CDR3 loop is CASGKGLGQPQHF. The CDR3 DNA reads as TGTGCCAGCGGTAAGGGGCTTGGTCAGCCCCAGCATTTT.

The chain uses TRBV3-1 (or the pseudogene TRBV3-2) and TRBJ2-5; D is perhaps TRBD1 (7 bases). The length of the CDR3 is 15 residues. CDR1 is LGHDT and CDR2 is YNNKEL in the germline V gene (reference sequence). V lost 3 bases and J lost 2, with 13 bases in between. The CDR3 loop is CASSQRGTAQETQYF. CDR3 bases: TGTGCCAGCAGCCAGCGCGGGACAGCACAAGAGACCCAGTACTTC.

The chain combines TRBV6-5 with TRBJ2-1; tentative D call: TRBD2 (5 bases). The germline V gene has CDR1 MNHEY and CDR2 SVGAGI. Trimming took 5 bases from V and 4 from J, leaving 12 bases between them. The CDR3 has 14 residues. The CDR3 bases are TGTGCCAGCAGTAGAGGGAGTTCTTACAATGAGCAGTTCTTC. This encodes CASSRGSSYNEQFF.

The chain recombines TRBV29-1 with TRBJ2-3; D may be TRBD2 (7 bases). Germline CDR1 reads SQVTM; CDR2 reads ANQGSEA. This CDR3 is built from 13 residues. With 2 bases removed from V and 6 bases from J, the gap between germline ends came to 12 bases. Here the CDR3 reads CSVERTRGDTQYF. CDR3 coding DNA: TGCAGCGTTGAAAGGACTAGGGGGGATACGCAGTATTTT.

V and J are TRBV19 and TRBJ1-5; tentatively, D is TRBD1 (5 bases). This CDR3 has 19 amino acids. V was shortened by 6 bases and J by 6 bases, with 30 bases between the two germline ends. Germline V gene data show CDR1 as LNHDA and CDR2 as SQIVND (reference sequence). The CDR3 DNA reads TGTGCCAGTAGCCTTGGTGGGGAGCGGGGCCTAAGCAGAGGTCAGCCCCAGCATTTT. It codes for CASSLGGERGLSRGQPQHF.

V is TRBV5-1 and J is TRBJ2-3, with 8 nucleotides matching TRBD1. The germline V gene encodes CDR1 SGHRS and CDR2 YFSETQ. Trimming at V came to 2 bases and at J to 0 bases, leaving 2 bases not matched to a gene. The CDR3 is 15 amino acids. The CDR3 loop reads CASSFRGRSTDTQYF. The CDR3 DNA reads as TGCGCCAGCAGCTTCAGGGGGCGCAGCACAGATACGCAGTATTTT.

The chain combines TRBV30 with TRBJ1-2; possibly TRBD1 for D (6 bases). The V gene's germline CDR1 is GTSNPN and CDR2 SVGIG (reference sequence). The CDR3 has 14 residues. V dropped 4 bases and J dropped 0 bases, with 12 bases sitting between them. CDR3 sequence (DNA): TGTGCCTGGACCCAGGGGATCTCTAACTATGGCTACACCTTC. Its protein is CAWTQGISNYGYTF.

The rearrangement uses TRBV15 and TRBJ2-7; TRBD2 aligns across 9 bases. The germline CDR1 and CDR2 sequences are LNHNV and YYDKDF (reference sequence). The CDR3 is 14 amino acids. V lost 6 bases and J lost 4; bases outside the gene matches: 7. The CDR3 coding sequence is TGTGCCACCAGGAATAGCGGGAGAGGTTACGAGCAGTACTTC. This gives the protein CATRNSGRGYEQYF.

The chain links TRBV4-2 to TRBJ2-7; 7 positions match TRBD2. Losses at the gene ends were 0 bases for V and 0 bases for J; bases not matched to a gene: 8. Looked up from germline, CDR1 is LGHNA and CDR2 is YNFKEQ. The CDR3 has 17 amino acids. The CDR3 region is CASSQDQSGVLSYEQYF. In DNA, the CDR3 is TGTGCCAGCAGCCAAGATCAAAGCGGGGTCCTCTCCTACGAGCAGTACTTC.

The chain has TRBV11-2 and TRBJ2-7, with 11 bases aligning to TRBD2. The CDR3 consists of 14 residues. With 5 bases clipped from V and 2 bases from J, the junction kept 2 bases outside the gene matches. Per the germline V gene, CDR1 is SGHAT and CDR2 is FQNNGV. The CDR3 reads CASSLAGGPYEQYF. CDR3 coding DNA: TGTGCCAGCAGCCTAGCGGGGGGCCCCTACGAGCAGTACTTC.

This clone has just one count. The chain couples TRBV7-3 to TRBJ2-7, with TRBD2 identical over 9 bases. Germline V CDR1 and CDR2: SGHTA, FQGTGA. CDR3 size: 14 residues. Germline trimming cut 4 bases from V and 5 bases from J; bases unmatched to any gene: 6. CDR3 in amino acids: CASSSGLAHDEQYF. As DNA, the CDR3 is TGTGCCAGCAGCTCGGGACTAGCACACGACGAGCAGTACTTC.

The chain carries TRBV19 and TRBJ2-7; TRBD2 might be the D (5 bases). The germline V gene encodes CDR1 LNHDA and CDR2 SQIVND (reference sequence). The ends were cut back, 0 bases at V and 6 bases at J, with 9 bases in the middle. The CDR3 length is 13 residues. The CDR3 loop is CASSIDGVGEQYF. For the CDR3, the DNA is TGTGCCAGTAGTATAGACGGGGTTGGCGAGCAGTACTTC.

V is TRBV3-1 (or the pseudogene TRBV3-2) and J is TRBJ1-6; D unclear. Germline V CDR1 and CDR2: LGHDT, YNNKEL (reference sequence). Between the trimmed V and J ends, which lost 0 bases and 7 bases, there was a span of 13 bases. The CDR3 is 16 residues long. CDR3 sequence reads: CASSQDAGSWNSPLHF. The CDR3 coding sequence is TGTGCCAGCAGCCAAGACGCCGGGTCTTGGAATTCACCCCTCCACTTT.

V and J are TRBV18 and TRBJ2-3; TRBD2 aligns across 7 bases. V lost 4 bases to trimming and J lost 2 bases; unmatched junction nucleotides: 3. Germline CDR1 and CDR2: KGHSH and LQKENI. This CDR3 spans 14 amino acids. CDR3 loop: CASSRGGLTDTQYF. The CDR3 nucleotides read TGTGCCAGCTCACGCGGGGGACTCACAGATACGCAGTATTTT.

The chain has TRBV19 and TRBJ2-7, with D possibly being TRBD1 (6 bases). Trimming pared 5 bases from V and 2 bases from J, leaving 13 bases between. This CDR3 has 14 amino acids. CDR1 is LNHDA and CDR2 is SQIVND in the germline V gene (reference sequence). The CDR3 region has the DNA TGTGCCAGTAGTCCCGACAGGATTACCTACGAGCAGTACTTC. This translates into CASSPDRITYEQYF.